A selection of T cell receptor beta chains follows, all from one sample in a study of blood T cell repertoires in COVID-19. The table came from immunoSEQ multiplex PCR; TCRdb's copy has only in-frame clones and leaves some out. Here the sample spans hundreds of thousands of clones, roughly 80% being singletons. The sequenced sample consisted of peripheral blood. These receptors were collected from a woman of 80 years or more with COVID-19, enrolled during active disease. CDR3s include the opening cysteine and the closing phenylalanine or tryptophan. The order of the fields is CDR3 length, clone size, D gene, J gene, V gene, CDR3 DNA, CDR3 protein. The D gene is left open where the match is weak. The listing skips clone size in some rows; elsewhere it reads once, few, many or a size class.

17,-,TRBD2,TRBJ2-3,TRBV11-2,TGTGCCAGCAGCTTAGTTCCGGGGGGGCTAGGTACAGATACGCAGTATTTT,CASSLVPGGLGTDTQYF
16,-,TRBD1,TRBJ2-7,TRBV18,TGTGCCAGCTCACCCGGGACAGCATCGGGAAAATACGAGCAGTACTTC,CASSPGTASGKYEQYF
15,-,-,TRBJ2-5,TRBV12-5,TGTGCTAGTGGTTTGAGTGGCGGGACCCGAGAGACCCAGTACTTC,CASGLSGGTRETQYF
14,once,-,TRBJ2-1,TRBV5-1,TGCGCCAGCAGCTTGGACAGGGCTTACAATGAGCAGTTCTTC,CASSLDRAYNEQFF
14,-,TRBD1,TRBJ1-5,TRBV10-3,TGTGCCATCAGTCCAGGGGGTAGCAATCAGCCCCAGCATTTT,CAISPGGSNQPQHF
15,few,-,TRBJ1-1,TRBV5-1,TGCGCCAGCAGCTTTTTTGCAGGGGTCTCGGGTGAAGCTTTCTTT,CASSFFAGVSGEAFF
11,-,-,TRBJ1-2,TRBV6-6,TGTGCCAGCACAGAACATTATGGCTACACCTTC,CASTEHYGYTF
16,-,-,TRBJ1-2,TRBV6-2/TRBV6-3,TGTGCCAGCAGTAAGACGTTTGGACACCCCGCGCACGGCTACACCTTC,CASSKTFGHPAHGYTF
11,-,-,TRBJ1-4,TRBV25-1,TGTGCCAGCAGGTCAAATGAAAAACTGTTTTTT,CASRSNEKLFF
14,few,TRBD2,TRBJ2-3,TRBV2,TGTGCCAGCAGGGGTGGGACTAGCGCAGATACGCAGTATTTT,CASRGGTSADTQYF
13,-,-,TRBJ1-2,TRBV14,TGTGCCAGCAGCGGAGGAGGGACGGGCGGCTACACCTTC,CASSGGGTGGYTF
15,-,-,TRBJ1-2,TRBV18,TGTGCCAGCTCAAGTATAGAATTGCCCAACTATGGCTACACCTTC,CASSSIELPNYGYTF
15,-,-,TRBJ1-4,TRBV7-8,TGTGCCAGCAGCTTTCAAGGGGCAACTAATGAAAAACTGTTTTTT,CASSFQGATNEKLFF
12,many,-,TRBJ1-4,TRBV6-5,TGTGCCAGCAGTTACCTGAATGAAAAACTGTTTTTT,CASSYLNEKLFF
13,-,-,TRBJ2-1,TRBV5-1,TGCGCCAGCAGCTACTTGACAGACAATGAGCAGTTCTTC,CASSYLTDNEQFF
12,-,-,TRBJ1-1,TRBV27,TGTGCCAGCAGTATCAGGGAAAATGAAGCTTTCTTT,CASSIRENEAFF
16,-,-,TRBJ2-1,TRBV29-1,TGCAGCGTTGAAGATCAAACCACCGGACACTACAATGAGCAGTTCTTC,CSVEDQTTGHYNEQFF
13,-,-,TRBJ2-7,TRBV28,TGTGCCACCACGGCGGGAAGTCCCTACGAGCAGTACTTC,CATTAGSPYEQYF
14,-,-,TRBJ1-5,TRBV6-5,TGTGCCAGCAGGGTCCCCTATAGCAATCAGCCCCAGCATTTT,CASRVPYSNQPQHF
16,-,TRBD2,TRBJ2-1,TRBV28,TGTGCCAGCAGTTTATTTCGCGGGAGCTCCTACAATGAGCAGTTCTTC,CASSLFRGSSYNEQFF
15,-,-,TRBJ1-2,TRBV30,TGTGCCTGGTGGGGGGGGCTGGGGGCGTTCTATGGCTACACCTTC,CAWWGGLGAFYGYTF
16,few,TRBD1,TRBJ1-3,TRBV5-1,TGCGCCAGCAGCTTGTCGGGACAGGGTAGCGGAAACACCATATATTTT,CASSLSGQGSGNTIYF
14,-,TRBD2,TRBJ2-7,TRBV28,TGTGCCAGCAGGGAGCGGGGGGGAGCCTACGAGCAGTACTTC,CASRERGGAYEQYF
12,-,-,TRBJ2-2,TRBV30,TGTGCCTGGACACGGAGGGGCGGGGAGCTGTTTTTT,CAWTRRGGELFF
17,-,TRBD1,TRBJ1-5,TRBV4-1,TGCGCCAGCAGCCAAGGGGGCGGGCAGGGGGCACTTCAGCCCCAGCATTTT,CASSQGGGQGALQPQHF
15,-,-,TRBJ1-6,TRBV28,TGTGCCAGCAGGACCCCCCTCGGGGGGGATTCACCCCTCCACTTT,CASRTPLGGDSPLHF
15,-,TRBD1,TRBJ1-5,TRBV18,TGTGCCAGCTCACGGCAGGGGGTTGGTTTACAGCCCCAGCATTTT,CASSRQGVGLQPQHF
17,-,TRBD2,TRBJ2-1,TRBV7-8,TGTGCCAGCAGCCGTAGGGATAAGCGGGGGGGCTCCCATGAGCAGTTCTTC,CASSRRDKRGGSHEQFF
14,-,TRBD1,TRBJ1-1,TRBV5-6,TGTGCCAGCAGCCTAGGGACAGGGAACACTGAAGCTTTCTTT,CASSLGTGNTEAFF
16,-,TRBD2,TRBJ2-7,TRBV6-5,TGTGCCAGCAGTTACTCGAGGACTAGCGGAACCTACGAGCAGTACTTC,CASSYSRTSGTYEQYF
15,once,TRBD1,TRBJ2-2,TRBV7-2,TGTGCCAGCAGCTTACGGACAGGGAACACCGGGGAGCTGTTTTTT,CASSLRTGNTGELFF
15,-,-,TRBJ1-2,TRBV28,TGTGCCAGCAGTCAATACTCGACAGGAAACTATGGCTACACCTTC,CASSQYSTGNYGYTF
13,-,TRBD1,TRBJ1-1,TRBV7-9,TGTGCCAGCAGCTCGGGACAGGGACCTGAAGCTTTCTTT,CASSSGQGPEAFF
13,-,-,TRBJ2-7,TRBV9,TGTGCCAGCAGCGTAGCAGGGCAGGGCGAGCAGTACTTC,CASSVAGQGEQYF
11,-,-,TRBJ1-2,TRBV29-1,TGCAGCGTTGGGGAGTCTTATGGCTACACCTTC,CSVGESYGYTF
16,-,TRBD2,TRBJ2-1,TRBV4-1,TGCGCCAGCAGCCAAGAACAACTAGCGGGAGGCCTTGAGCAGTTCTTC,CASSQEQLAGGLEQFF
13,-,-,TRBJ2-7,TRBV5-1,TGCGCCAGCAGCCGGGACACCCTGAACGAGCAGTACTTC,CASSRDTLNEQYF
14,-,-,TRBJ1-1,TRBV19,TGTGCCAGTAGTGTTTGGCAACTGAACACTGAAGCTTTCTTT,CASSVWQLNTEAFF
14,once,-,TRBJ1-1,TRBV30,TGTGCCTGGAGTGTAACGGGCAGGGGAACTGAAGCTTTCTTT,CAWSVTGRGTEAFF
12,-,-,TRBJ1-5,TRBV6-5,TGTGCCAGCAGCCGAATCGGTCAGCCCCAGCATTTT,CASSRIGQPQHF
14,-,TRBD1,TRBJ1-1,TRBV18,TGTGCCAGCTCACAGACAGGGGGTAGCACTGAAGCTTTCTTT,CASSQTGGSTEAFF
16,-,-,TRBJ1-2,TRBV18,TGTGCCAGCTCACAACAGAACTTTAAAGCTAACTATGGCTACACCTTC,CASSQQNFKANYGYTF
14,-,TRBD1,TRBJ1-1,TRBV28,TGTGCCAGCAGTCTCCCACAGGGAAGGGGGCAAGCTTTCTTT,CASSLPQGRGQAFF
19,-,TRBD1,TRBJ1-6,TRBV7-9,TGTGCCAGCAGCTCGCTAGGGACAGGGGCCCTTTTCCCTAATTCACCCCTCCACTTT,CASSSLGTGALFPNSPLHF
13,-,-,TRBJ1-2,TRBV7-8,TGTGCCAGCTCACCGTTTGGGGAGACCGGCGACACCTTC,CASSPFGETGDTF
14,once,-,TRBJ1-6,TRBV19,TGTGCCAGTAAGGAGGGGGGGGGAAATTCACCCCTCCACTTT,CASKEGGGNSPLHF
15,-,TRBD1,TRBJ1-2,TRBV19,TGTGCCAGTAGTATATATGGGACAGTATCCTATGGCTACACCTTC,CASSIYGTVSYGYTF
15,-,-,TRBJ1-2,TRBV7-8,TGTGCCAGCAGCCCAAGAGAGGCAGTGGGCTATGGCTACACCTTC,CASSPREAVGYGYTF
20,-,TRBD1,TRBJ2-6,TRBV19,TGTGCCAGTAGTGGCTCATTTCCGGGACAGGGAAAGTCTGGGGCCAACGTCCTGACTTTC,CASSGSFPGQGKSGANVLTF
13,-,TRBD1,TRBJ2-7,TRBV10-3,TGTGCCATGAGTAGGACAGGGGGCTACGAGCAGTACTTC,CAMSRTGGYEQYF
13,-,-,TRBJ2-7,TRBV7-2,TGTGCCAGCAGCTTTACAGGGTCCTACGAGCAGTACTTC,CASSFTGSYEQYF
14,-,-,TRBJ2-7,TRBV27,TGTGCCAGCAGTTCCGGGTACGGGGGCTACGAGCAGTACTTC,CASSSGYGGYEQYF